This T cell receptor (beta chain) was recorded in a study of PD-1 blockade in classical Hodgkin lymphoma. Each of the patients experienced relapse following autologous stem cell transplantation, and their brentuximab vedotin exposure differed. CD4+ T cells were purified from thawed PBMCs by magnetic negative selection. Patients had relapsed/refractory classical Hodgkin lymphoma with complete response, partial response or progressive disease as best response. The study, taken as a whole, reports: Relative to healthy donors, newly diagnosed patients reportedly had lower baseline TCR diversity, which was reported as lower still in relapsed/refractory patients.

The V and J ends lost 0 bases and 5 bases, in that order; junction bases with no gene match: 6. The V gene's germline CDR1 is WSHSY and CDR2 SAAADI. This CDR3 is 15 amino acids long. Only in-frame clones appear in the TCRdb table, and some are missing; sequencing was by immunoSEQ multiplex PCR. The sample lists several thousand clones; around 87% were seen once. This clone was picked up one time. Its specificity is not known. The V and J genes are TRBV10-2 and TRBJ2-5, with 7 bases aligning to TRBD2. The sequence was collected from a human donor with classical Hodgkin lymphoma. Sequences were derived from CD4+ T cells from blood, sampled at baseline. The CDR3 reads CASSESTSAKETQYF. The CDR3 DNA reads TGCGCCAGCAGTGAGTCCACTAGCGCTAAGGAGACCCAGTACTTC.